Each of the 8 T cell receptor beta chains below was sequenced from the same sample in a study of identical twins. In TCRdb, the 5' RACE reads were re-called with MiXCR into one record per CDR3 protein. The sample includes around 220,000 distinct CDR3 sequences, over 12% seen only once; the top ten take 7% to 9.5%. Sequenced input: memory (CD45RO+) T cells sorted from blood. The source of these receptors is a woman younger than 35 in good health.

In this sample, this clonotype turned up a few times. J is TRBJ2-3 and V is TRBV20-1, with 9 bases matching TRBD2. Germline V gene sequence: CDR1 DFQATT, CDR2 SNEGSKA (reference sequence). Unmatched junction bases numbered 8, after V lost 2 bases and J lost 5 bases. The CDR3 contains 15 residues. DNA for the CDR3: TGCAGTGCTAGAAGGGCGGGAGGGCAACTAGATACGCAGTATTTT. The encoded protein is CSARRAGGQLDTQYF.

This clonotype came up many times. This sequence joins TRBV29-1 and TRBJ1-6; TRBD1 aligns across 8 bases. Germline CDR1 and CDR2: SQVTM and ANQGSEA. This CDR3 contains 14 residues. V shed 7 bases and J 9 bases; nucleotides not matched to a gene: 11. The CDR3, as DNA: TGCAGCGCCACCTCAGGGGGCTGGGGTTCACCCCTCCACTTT. Translation: CSATSGGWGSPLHF.

This clonotype was detected only a few times. The V and J genes are TRBV6-5 and TRBJ1-5; D gene ambiguous. The V end was cut by 4 bases, the J end by 5 bases, with 15 bases between. This CDR3 has 15 amino acids. Germline CDR1 reads MNHEY; CDR2 reads SVGAGI. In nucleotides, the CDR3 is TGTGCCAGCAGTTCCAGGCCGCTAACCCATCAGCCCCAGCATTTT. This gives the protein CASSSRPLTHQPQHF.

This clonotype occurred a few times. The V and J genes are TRBV5-5 and TRBJ1-1; D call uncertain. V dropped 4 bases and J dropped 1 base, with 14 bases sitting between them. Germline-derived CDR1 and CDR2 are SGHKS and YYEKEE (reference sequence). This CDR3 spans 15 amino acids. The CDR3 sequence: CASSLYGIPNTEAFF. The CDR3 region has the DNA TGTGCCAGCAGCCTTTATGGTATCCCGAACACTGAAGCTTTCTTT.

This clonotype was picked up a small number of times. The chain has TRBV5-6 and TRBJ2-7, with 12 positions matching TRBD1. The V and J ends lost 4 bases and 5 bases, in that order; junction bases with no gene match: 7. Germline CDR1 reads SGHDT; CDR2 reads YYEEEE. CDR3 size: 15 residues. DNA for the CDR3: TGTGCCAGCAGCAAGTCCGGGACAGGGGGCCACGAGCAGTACTTC. Translated, it gives CASSKSGTGGHEQYF.

This chain joins TRBV5-5 and TRBJ1-1; no clear D gene. The germline V gene has CDR1 SGHKS and CDR2 YYEKEE (reference sequence). The CDR3 length is 15 residues. The ends were cut back, 1 base at V and 0 bases at J, with 10 bases in the middle. The CDR3 spells CASSLSRGVNTEAFF. The DNA for the CDR3 is TGTGCCAGCAGCTTGTCCCGTGGGGTGAACACTGAAGCTTTCTTT. The full variable domain, its missing parts supplied by reference TRBV5-5 and TRBJ1-1, is DAGVTQSPTHLIKTRGQQVTLRCSPISGHKSVSWYQQVLGQGPQFIFQYYEKEERGRGNFPDRFSARQFPNYSSELNVNALLLGDSALYLCASSLSRGVNTEAFFGQGTRLTVV.

The chain recombines TRBV9 with TRBJ2-3; possibly TRBD2 for D (6 bases). Germline V CDR1 and CDR2: SGDLS, YYNGEE. There are 16 residues in the CDR3. Trimming removed 0 bases at V and 6 bases at J, with 17 bases between. CDR3 DNA sequence: TGTGCCAGCAGCGTAGACGTCATTGGGGGAGGTGATACGCAGTATTTT. Protein: CASSVDVIGGGDTQYF.

This rearrangement joins TRBV3-1 to TRBJ1-1; D is unclear. V was clipped by 11 bases and J by 0 bases, with 19 bases between them. The germline gives CDR1 LGHDT, CDR2 YNNKEL (reference sequence). The CDR3 is 15 residues long. CDR3 in amino acids: CACCQDRALNTEAFF. CDR3 nucleotides: TGTGCCTGCTGCCAAGATCGGGCTCTGAACACTGAAGCTTTCTTT.